This section outlines one T cell receptor (beta chain) sequence together with its context. The sample is drawn from a study of blood T cell repertoires in COVID-19. Study at large: Collection of acute and convalescent COVID-19 samples took place in the United States, Italy and Spain.

This CDR3 has 15 residues. The V gene's germline CDR1 is KGHSH and CDR2 LQKENI. V lost 2 bases and J lost 5, with 15 bases in between. Study processing details: Cell counts per sample came from amplifying reference gene primers. The data were produced by immunoSEQ multiplex PCR, yet TCRdb's version contains in-frame clones alone and is incomplete. V, J and clone size were drawn from that table, and D and trimming were deduced from the DNA. The top ten clones hold roughly 2% of a sample with around 190,000 clones, roughly 87% of them seen once. The material sequenced was peripheral blood. The TCR originated in a man in his late teens or twenties who had recovered from COVID-19. This chain joins TRBV18 and TRBJ2-5; possible D gene TRBD2, 5 bases. CDR3 in amino acids: CASSPARERDETQYF. Written as DNA, the CDR3 is TGTGCCAGCTCACCAGCGAGGGAAAGGGATGAGACCCAGTACTTC. The full variable domain, completed using reference TRBV18 and TRBJ2-5, is NAGVMQNPRHLVRRRGQEARLRCSPMKGHSHVYWYRQLPEEGLKFMVYLQKENIIDESGMPKERFSAEFPKEGPSILRIQQVVRGDSAAYFCASSPARERDETQYFGPGTRLLVL.